The clone carrying this T cell receptor beta chain was seen a few times. Antigen unknown. Other DNA sequences of this sample code for an identical CDR3. This CDR3 has 13 residues. Germline CDR1 and CDR2: SGDLS and YYNGEE. V lost 0 bases and J lost 7; bases outside the gene matches: 0. These data originate in a study of beta chain features in type 1 diabetes. Study-wide results and caveats: Highly expressing activated T cells could be over-counted with a cDNA template. PCR might favor shorter templates, but any such skew would affect patients and controls equally.

Sorting that relied on CD45RO/CCR7/CD25/CD127/CD95/CD27 yielded CD4+ naive, central memory, regulatory and stem cell-like memory cells. Purity exceeding 98% was reached by all sorted populations. The isolated RNA, all of it, was reverse transcribed, so expressed TCRB transcripts were what got sequenced. Data came from immunoSEQ multiplex PCR; TCRdb stores just in-frame clones and leaves some out. The sample records around 300,000 clones, about 8.5% being singletons. This chain links TRBV9 with TRBJ2-1; 8 nucleotides match TRBD2. Material for sequencing was central memory CD4+ T cells from blood. This sequence was found in a woman aged 18-35 years in good health. This CDR3 reads CASSVGGGNEQFF. Written as DNA, the CDR3 is TGTGCCAGCAGCGTAGGCGGGGGGAATGAGCAGTTCTTC.